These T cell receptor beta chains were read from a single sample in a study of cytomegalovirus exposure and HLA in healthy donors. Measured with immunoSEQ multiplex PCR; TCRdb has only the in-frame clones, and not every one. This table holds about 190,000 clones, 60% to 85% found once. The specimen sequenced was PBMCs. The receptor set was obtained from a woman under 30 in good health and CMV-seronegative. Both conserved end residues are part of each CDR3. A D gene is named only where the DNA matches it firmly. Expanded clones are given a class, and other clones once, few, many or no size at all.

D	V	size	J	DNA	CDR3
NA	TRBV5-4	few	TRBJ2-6	TGTGCCAGCAGCTTCCAGGGGGCCAACGTCCTGACTTTC	CASSFQGANVLTF
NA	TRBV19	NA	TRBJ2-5	TGTGCCAGTAGTAAGACTCTCGCCGAGACCCAGTACTTC	CASSKTLAETQYF
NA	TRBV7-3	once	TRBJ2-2	TGTGCCAGCAGCCCGGACACTGCCGGGGAGCTGTTTTTT	CASSPDTAGELFF
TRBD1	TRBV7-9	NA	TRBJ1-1	TGTGCCAGCAGCCCCGAGGGGACAGGGTATGAAGCTTTCTTT	CASSPEGTGYEAFF
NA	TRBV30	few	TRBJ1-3	TGTGCCTGGAGTGTACAGCGGAACGCCATATATTTT	CAWSVQRNAIYF
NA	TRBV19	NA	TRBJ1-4	TGTGCCAGTAGTATGATCGAAAGCTTTAAAGGGGTCGGTGAAAAACTGTTTTTT	CASSMIESFKGVGEKLFF
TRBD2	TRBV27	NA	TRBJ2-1	TGTGCCAGCAGTTCCACCTCGAGCGGGGGTTGGGATGAGCAGTTCTTC	CASSSTSSGGWDEQFF
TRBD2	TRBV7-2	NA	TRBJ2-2	TGTGCCAGCAGCTTCCCCCGGACTAGCGGGGCGAACACCGGGGAGCTGTTTTTT	CASSFPRTSGANTGELFF
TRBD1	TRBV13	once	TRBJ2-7	TGTGCCAGCAGCTCCAAGGACCGGGACAGAGGCTACGAGCAGTACTTC	CASSSKDRDRGYEQYF
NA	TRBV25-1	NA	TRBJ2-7	TGTGCCAGCTCCTGGCGTGTGGGGGGAGTCTACGAGCAGTACTTC	CASSWRVGGVYEQYF
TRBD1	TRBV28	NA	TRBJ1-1	TGTGCCAGCAACCCAGGGGGAACTGAAGCTTTCTTT	CASNPGGTEAFF
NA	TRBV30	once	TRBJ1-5	TGTGCCGTATCAGGGGAGAATCAGCCCCAGCATTTT	CAVSGENQPQHF
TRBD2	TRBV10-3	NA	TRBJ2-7	TGTGCCATCAGTGGGACTAGCGGGTACGAGCAGTACTTC	CAISGTSGYEQYF
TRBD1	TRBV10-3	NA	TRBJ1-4	TGTGCCATCAGTAGGAAAGACAGGGGGTCTGAAAAACTGTTTTTT	CAISRKDRGSEKLFF
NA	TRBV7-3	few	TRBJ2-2	TGTGCCAGCAGCTCGGTCCTGCGGGGCGGGGAGCTGTTTTTT	CASSSVLRGGELFF
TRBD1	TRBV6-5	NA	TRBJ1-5	TGTGCCAGCAGTTACGGGACAGGGGGCAATCAGCCCCAGCATTTT	CASSYGTGGNQPQHF
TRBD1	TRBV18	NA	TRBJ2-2	TGTGCCAGCTCTCCGGACAGGAGGAACACCGGGGAGCTGTTTTTT	CASSPDRRNTGELFF
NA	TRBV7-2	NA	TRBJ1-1	TGTGCCAGCAGCCGTACACGGAACACTGAAGCTTTCTTT	CASSRTRNTEAFF